This T cell receptor beta chain is from a study of Tregs in tolerant kidney transplant recipients. Data came from immunoSEQ multiplex PCR; TCRdb stores just in-frame clones and leaves some out. The sample table includes some 15,000 clones. As for this clone: The CDR3 is cut off 3 residues early in the read; its end comes from the germline J gene.

The nonmyeloablative bone marrow transplants came from related graft donors, with transient mixed chimerism. The CDR3 has 15 residues. Germline values: CDR1 SQVTM, CDR2 ANQGSEA. The chain carries TRBV29-1 and TRBJ1-2; D possibly corresponds to TRBD1 (6 bases). The clonotype comes from a human patient who received a combined kidney and bone marrow transplant. Some T cells may be supplied by the graft donor. Sequenced material: CD8+ T cells from blood (PBMCs), taken 6 months after the transplant. CDR3 DNA, as far as it was read: TGCAGCGTTGAAGGAACTAGCGGGGGCACAGATACC. Amino acid sequence: CSVEGTSGGTDT. The full CDR3 is CSVEGTSGGTDTYTF.